The next 19 T cell receptor beta chains were all read from a single sample in a study of vaccination and CD4 T cells after COVID-19. The treatment denotes: 10-day PBMC culture with coronavirus spike peptide pools or control peptides (ViraFEST assay). Their target antigens are unknown. Cultured CD4+ T-cell DNA underwent Oncomine TCR Beta short-read sequencing. TCRdb re-called the PCR reads through MiXCR, storing one row per CDR3 protein. Of 11,000 to 15,000 distinct CDR3 sequences listed, 50% to 70% are singletons. The sequenced sample was CD4+ T cells from blood, cultured in vitro, obtained before SARS-CoV-2 vaccination. The receptors come from a human donor who had recovered from COVID-19.

The chain carries TRBV19 and TRBJ2-7; 9 bases line up with TRBD1. Trimming took 8 bases from V and 6 from J; bases not matched to a gene: 8. CDR3 size: 13 residues. From germline, CDR1 is LNHDA and CDR2 SQIVND (reference sequence). The DNA for the CDR3 is TGTGCCAGTGCCGGGACAGGGCTTAGCGAGCAGTACTTC. Translation gives CASAGTGLSEQYF.

This clonotype turned up a few times. V gene TRBV6-2 or TRBV6-3 combines with J gene TRBJ1-1, with TRBD1 matching 8 bases. This CDR3 comprises 15 residues. Germline CDR1 MNHEY, CDR2 SVGEGT. The J segment lost 8 bases and the V segment lost 2 bases, leaving 10 bases of the junction unmatched. The CDR3 DNA is TGTGCCAGCAGTTACCCGTCAGGGGGCCAGAGAGAAGCTTTCTTT. This encodes CASSYPSGGQREAFF.

By frequency in the sample, this clonotype is large. The gene calls are TRBV20-1 and TRBJ1-5, with 8 bases fitting TRBD1. The CDR3 runs to 14 residues. Germline V gene sequence: CDR1 DFQATT, CDR2 SNEGSKA (reference sequence). Germline trimming cut 4 bases from V and 0 bases from J; bases unmatched to any gene: 2. This chain's CDR3 is CSAMTGDSNQPQHF. In nucleotides, the CDR3 is TGCAGTGCTATGACAGGGGATAGCAATCAGCCCCAGCATTTT.

This clonotype has more than one count but fewer than ten. The V and J genes are TRBV6-2 or TRBV6-3 and TRBJ1-1; D gene unclear. CDR1 and CDR2 (germline): MNHEY, SVGEGT. This CDR3 has 13 amino acids. Trimming took off 5 bases at V and 3 bases at J, with 10 bases between the two ends. The CDR3 protein is CASSPQRDTEAFF. The CDR3 region has the DNA TGTGCCAGCAGTCCCCAACGGGACACTGAAGCTTTCTTT.

The chain couples TRBV6-1 to TRBJ2-4; the match to TRBD1 covers 7 bases. The CDR3 runs to 15 residues. In germline, CDR1 is MNHNS, CDR2 SASEGT. J gave up 4 bases and V 6 bases, and 9 bases lay outside the gene matches. CDR3 loop: CASRDGGQDKNIQYF. In nucleotides, the CDR3 is TGTGCCAGCAGGGATGGAGGACAGGATAAAAACATTCAGTACTTC.

The chain is built from TRBV5-4 and TRBJ2-1, with 8 bases matching TRBD1. CDR1 SGHNT and CDR2 YYREEE come from the germline V gene (reference sequence). This CDR3 spans 15 amino acids. Unmatched junction bases numbered 1, after V lost 0 bases and J lost 2 bases. The CDR3 protein is CASSLGQGTYNEQFF. The CDR3 bases are TGTGCCAGCAGCTTGGGACAGGGGACCTACAATGAGCAGTTCTTC. The full variable domain, with the rest looked up from reference TRBV5-4 and TRBJ2-1, is ETGVTQSPTHLIKTRGQQVTLRCSSQSGHNTVSWYQQALGQGPQFIFQYYREEENGRGNFPPRFSGLQFPNYSSELNVNALELDDSALYLCASSLGQGTYNEQFFGPGTRLTVL.

The sample holds a few counts of this clonotype. The chain is built from TRBV5-1 and TRBJ1-2; D unclear. The germline V gene encodes CDR1 SGHRS and CDR2 YFSETQ. CDR3 length: 13 residues. V was pared by 3 bases and J by 6 bases, with 12 bases between. The CDR3, as DNA: TGCGCCAGCAGCTCCGTGGTAGGTGATGGCTACACCTTC. This encodes CASSSVVGDGYTF.

This clonotype appeared a few times. The chain has TRBV20-1 and TRBJ1-1; weak D call: TRBD1 (5 bases). Trimming took off 3 bases at V and 10 bases at J, with 15 bases between the two ends. The germline V gene has CDR1 DFQATT and CDR2 SNEGSKA (reference sequence). This CDR3 comprises 12 residues. DNA of the CDR3: TGCAGTGCTAGCGACAGCCAGAGGGGAGCTTTCTTT. Translating it yields CSASDSQRGAFF.

This clonotype was detected a few times. J is TRBJ2-5 and V is TRBV7-2; D remains ambiguous. CDR3 length: 11 residues. V dropped 4 bases and J dropped 3 bases, with 3 bases sitting between them. Germline values: CDR1 SGHTA, CDR2 FQGNSA. CDR3 in amino acids: CASSYEETQYF. DNA of the CDR3: TGTGCCAGCAGCTATGAAGAGACCCAGTACTTC.

The chain is built from TRBV7-2 and TRBJ1-3; D might be TRBD1 (5 bases). Germline assignment: CDR1 SGHTA and CDR2 FQGNSA. This CDR3 is built from 14 residues. Trimming pared 6 bases from V and 0 bases from J, leaving 9 bases between. The CDR3: CASRLDSSGNTIYF. The CDR3 DNA is TGTGCCAGCAGACTAGACAGCTCTGGAAACACCATATATTTT.

This clonotype was found a few times. The chain has TRBV5-8 and TRBJ1-2; TRBD1 might be the D (6 bases). Trimming took 4 bases from V and 5 from J, leaving 12 bases between them. The CDR3 runs to 13 residues. The germline V gene has CDR1 SGHTS and CDR2 YDEGEE. CDR3 DNA sequence: TGTGCCAGCAGCCTAGGGGGGGCGTATGGCTACACCTTC. It specifies CASSLGGAYGYTF.

This clonotype appeared once. The CDR3 here is CSASHGLAGLDNEQFF. As DNA, the CDR3 is TGCAGTGCTAGTCACGGACTAGCGGGGTTGGACAATGAGCAGTTCTTC. The chain has TRBV20-1 and TRBJ2-1; 12 nucleotides align to TRBD2. The CDR3 has 16 residues. Germline CDR1 and CDR2: DFQATT and SNEGSKA (reference sequence). J gave up 5 bases and V 3 bases, and 8 bases lay outside the gene matches.

The rearrangement uses TRBV6-1 and TRBJ1-1, with TRBD1 identical over 7 bases. Unmatched junction bases numbered 8, after V lost 0 bases and J lost 1 base. This CDR3 is 17 amino acids long. CDR1 MNHNS and CDR2 SASEGT come from the germline V gene. The chain's CDR3 is CASSEAVGGQRNTEAFF. CDR3 nucleotide sequence: TGTGCCAGCAGTGAAGCGGTGGGGGGACAGAGGAACACTGAAGCTTTCTTT.

This chain connects TRBV6-2 or TRBV6-3 to TRBJ1-2, with D possibly TRBD1 on 6 matching bases. Germline values: CDR1 MNHEY, CDR2 SVGEGT. Deletions cut 6 bases from V and 5 bases from J, with 10 bases between. The CDR3 is 12 amino acids. Written as DNA, the CDR3 is TGTGCCAGCAGCCCACAGGGTTATGGCTACACCTTC. This translates into CASSPQGYGYTF.

This clonotype was counted only a few times. This chain joins TRBV19 and TRBJ2-7; D ambiguous. Germline V lookup: CDR1 LNHDA, CDR2 SQIVND (reference sequence). The CDR3 contains 15 residues. The V end lost 7 bases, the J end lost 4 bases, and 20 bases lay between the germline ends. CDR3 nucleotide sequence: TGTGCCAGTACATTTAAGTCCGGGCAAACGTACGAGCAGTACTTC. As protein: CASTFKSGQTYEQYF.

V and J are TRBV2 and TRBJ1-2; tentatively, D is TRBD1 (6 bases). Trimming stripped 4 bases from V and 2 bases from J, with 17 bases between. From germline, CDR1 is SNHLY and CDR2 FYNNEI. This CDR3 region has 16 residues. CDR3 protein: CASSGETGHLNYGYTF. Here the CDR3 DNA reads TGTGCCAGCAGTGGAGAAACGGGACACCTAAACTATGGCTACACCTTC. Supplemented by reference TRBV2 and TRBJ1-2, the full variable domain reads EPEVTQTPSHQVTQMGQEVILRCVPISNHLYFYWYRQILGQKVEFLVSFYNNEISEKSEIFDDQFSVERPDGSNFTLKIRSTKLEDSAMYFCASSGETGHLNYGYTFGSGTRLTVV.

CDR3 sequence (DNA): TGTGCCAGTAGTATAGGACAGGCCCCCGGGGAGCTGTTTTTT. Encoded protein: CASSIGQAPGELFF. V and J are TRBV19 and TRBJ2-2; a possible D gene is TRBD1 (6 bases). The V gene lost 1 base and the J gene lost 6 bases, with 9 bases spanning the gap. This CDR3 is built from 14 residues. Germline values: CDR1 LNHDA, CDR2 SQIVND (reference sequence). Full variable domain (outside the CDR3, taken from reference TRBV19 and TRBJ2-2): DGGITQSPKYLFRKEGQNVTLSCEQNLNHDAMYWYRQDPGQGLRLIYYSQIVNDFQKGDIAEGYSVSREKKESFPLTVTSAQKNPTAFYLCASSIGQAPGELFFGEGSRLTVL.

The chain joins TRBV27 to TRBJ2-2; D possibly corresponds to TRBD2 (6 bases). The V gene's germline CDR1 is MNHEY and CDR2 SMNVEV (reference sequence). The germline V and J ends were trimmed by 6 bases and 4 bases, with 21 bases remaining between them. The CDR3 has 17 residues. The CDR3 DNA is TGTGCCAGCAGATCCCCCCCCCGCGGGGTAGTCACCGGGGAGCTGTTTTTT. Translated, it gives CASRSPPRGVVTGELFF.

This clonotype was detected only a few times. The V gene is TRBV19, the J gene TRBJ1-2, with 9 positions matching TRBD1. J gave up 6 bases and V 2 bases, and 4 bases lay outside the gene matches. Germline values: CDR1 LNHDA, CDR2 SQIVND (reference sequence). The CDR3 has 14 residues. The CDR3 nucleotides read TGTGCCAGTAGTATACCTGGGACAGGGCATGGCTACACCTTC. It translates to CASSIPGTGHGYTF.